These 3 T cell receptor beta chains share one sample of origin, sequenced in a study of cytomegalovirus exposure and HLA in healthy donors. PCR involved 60 Vbeta and 13 Jbeta primers. Using immunoSEQ multiplex PCR, the repertoire was profiled, and TCRdb retains in-frame clones only, with some absent. In the table there are about 170,000 clones, approximately 81% of which are singletons. Source material: PBMCs. These receptors came from a boy between 2 and 10 years old in good health and CMV-seronegative.

The table lists this clone with a count of one. The J gene is TRBJ2-1, the V gene TRBV7-6, with TRBD1 identical over 7 bases. The junction had 9 bases not matched to a gene; V was cut back by 5 bases and J by 5 bases. The CDR3 is made up of 15 amino acids. The germline CDR1 and CDR2 sequences are SGHVS and FNYEAQ. The DNA for the CDR3 is TGTGCCAGCAGCCCTAGGACAGGCGTTGACAATGAGCAGTTCTTC. This encodes CASSPRTGVDNEQFF. Using reference TRBV7-6 and TRBJ2-1 for the parts outside the CDR3, the full variable domain is GAGVSQSPRYKVTKRGQDVALRCDPISGHVSLYWYRQALGQGPEFLTYFNYEAQQDKSGLPNDRFSAERPEGSISTLTIQRTEQRDSAMYRCASSPRTGVDNEQFFGPGTRLTVL.

The rearrangement joins TRBV10-2 to TRBJ1-2; possibly TRBD1 for D (6 bases). The CDR3 consists of 14 residues. V was trimmed by 5 bases and J by 8 bases, leaving 18 bases between them. Germline V gene data show CDR1 as WSHSY and CDR2 as SAAADI. The CDR3 DNA is TGCGCCAGCAGTCCGACGGACAGTCCCGGGGGCTACACCTTC. Its translation: CASSPTDSPGGYTF.

This clone was seen only a few times. The V gene is TRBV7-9, the J gene TRBJ1-1; no clear D. The CDR3 sequence is 14 residues long. V was cut by 1 base and J by 2 bases, with 8 bases left in between. Per the germline V gene, CDR1 is SEHNR and CDR2 is FQNEAQ (reference sequence). Here the CDR3 DNA reads TGTGCCAGCAGCTTAGTGGAGGCCAACACTGAAGCTTTCTTT. Protein: CASSLVEANTEAFF. The full variable domain, with the rest looked up from reference TRBV7-9 and TRBJ1-1, is DTGVSQNPRHKITKRGQNVTFRCDPISEHNRLYWYRQTLGQGPEFLTYFQNEAQLEKSRLLSDRFSAERPKGSFSTLEIQRTEQGDSAMYLCASSLVEANTEAFFGQGTRLTVV.